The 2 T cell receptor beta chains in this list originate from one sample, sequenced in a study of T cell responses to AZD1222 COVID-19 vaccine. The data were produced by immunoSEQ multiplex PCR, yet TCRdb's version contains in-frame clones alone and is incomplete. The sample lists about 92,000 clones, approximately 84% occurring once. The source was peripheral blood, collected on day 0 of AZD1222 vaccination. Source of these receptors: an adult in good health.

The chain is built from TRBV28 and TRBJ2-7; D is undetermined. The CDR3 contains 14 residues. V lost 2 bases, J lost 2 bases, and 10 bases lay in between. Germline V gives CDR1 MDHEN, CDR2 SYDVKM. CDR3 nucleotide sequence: TGTGCCAGCAGTTTAGCGTCGGGTACCTACGAGCAGTACTTC. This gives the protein CASSLASGTYEQYF.

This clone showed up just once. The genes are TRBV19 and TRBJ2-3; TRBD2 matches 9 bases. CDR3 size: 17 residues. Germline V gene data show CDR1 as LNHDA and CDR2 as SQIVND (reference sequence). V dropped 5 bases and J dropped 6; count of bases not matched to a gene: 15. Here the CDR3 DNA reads TGTGCCAGTAGTCTATCTAGCGGGACTCTCGTTTCGGATACGCAGTATTTT. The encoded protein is CASSLSSGTLVSDTQYF.